This is a list of T cell receptor beta chains from one sample in a study of shared T cell receptors in the human thymus. Here immunoSEQ multiplex PCR was the method, and the copy in TCRdb shows in-frame clones only, minus some. The table shows about 660,000 clones, with roughly 90% occurring only once. These sequences were also reported in another study, on human thymus T cells.

The sequenced material came from thymocytes. Source of these receptors: a boy in the first two years of life with a congenital heart defect. The CDR3 runs from the conserved cysteine through the conserved F or W. A D gene is named only where the DNA matches it firmly. Only some rows state a clone size, as once, few, many or a class for expanded clones.

d_gene | j_gene | abundance | v_gene | CDR3aa | CDR3nt
TRBD1 | TRBJ1-3 | NA | TRBV7-2 | CASSPPQTGAGNTIYF | TGTGCCAGCAGCCCCCCCCAGACAGGGGCTGGAAACACCATATATTTT
TRBD1 | TRBJ2-5 | NA | TRBV14 | CASSQGSGQGQTQYF | TGTGCCAGCAGCCAAGGGTCTGGACAGGGCCAGACCCAGTACTTC
NA | TRBJ2-7 | NA | TRBV5-4 | CASSPGTPTREQYF | TGTGCCAGCAGCCCAGGGACTCCCACAAGGGAGCAGTACTTC
TRBD2 | TRBJ2-2 | NA | TRBV27 | CASSFAGGTGELFF | TGTGCCAGCAGTTTCGCGGGAGGCACCGGGGAGCTGTTTTTT
TRBD1 | TRBJ2-3 | NA | TRBV6-5 | CASSRTGPPDTQYF | TGTGCCAGCAGCCGGACAGGGCCCCCAGATACGCAGTATTTT
NA | TRBJ1-2 | once | TRBV7-2 | CASRDTGGYTF | TGTGCCAGCAGGGACACGGGTGGCTACACCTTC
NA | TRBJ1-2 | NA | TRBV10-3 | CAISVDSKYGYTF | TGTGCCATCAGTGTGGACAGCAAATATGGCTACACCTTC
TRBD2 | TRBJ2-3 | NA | TRBV7-3 | CASSLRSGRIDTQYF | TGTGCCAGCAGCTTACGTAGCGGGAGGATAGATACGCAGTATTTT
NA | TRBJ2-1 | NA | TRBV19 | CASNGHNEQFF | TGTGCCAGTAACGGACATAATGAGCAGTTCTTC
TRBD1 | TRBJ1-2 | NA | TRBV30 | CAWRVPLPGQGLNYGYTF | TGTGCCTGGAGGGTCCCGTTACCGGGACAGGGACTTAACTATGGCTACACCTTC
TRBD2 | TRBJ2-3 | NA | TRBV5-4 | CASSRGLAGGLYTQYF | TGTGCCAGCAGCCGAGGGCTAGCGGGAGGTCTCTATACGCAGTATTTT
NA | TRBJ1-1 | NA | TRBV6-1 | CASRPGPNTEAFF | TGTGCCAGCAGACCAGGGCCGAACACTGAAGCTTTCTTT
TRBD2 | TRBJ2-2 | NA | TRBV4-1 | CASSQPPGLANTGELFF | TGCGCCAGCAGCCAACCCCCGGGACTAGCAAACACCGGGGAGCTGTTTTTT
TRBD1 | TRBJ2-7 | NA | TRBV6-5 | CASRTGIEQYF | TGTGCCAGCCGGACAGGGATCGAGCAGTACTTC
TRBD2 | TRBJ2-1 | few | TRBV14 | CASSQDFLAGRDNEQFF | TGTGCCAGCAGCCAAGACTTCCTAGCGGGTAGAGACAATGAGCAGTTCTTC
NA | TRBJ1-5 | NA | TRBV7-2 | CASSLKQINQPQHF | TGTGCCAGCAGCTTAAAACAGATCAATCAGCCCCAGCATTTT
TRBD1 | TRBJ2-7 | NA | TRBV7-9 | CASSLGGDDRAWDYEQYF | TGTGCCAGCAGCTTAGGAGGTGATGACAGGGCTTGGGACTACGAGCAGTACTTC
NA | TRBJ1-4 | NA | TRBV29-1 | CSVEGALYNEKLFF | TGCAGCGTTGAGGGGGCACTATATAATGAAAAACTGTTTTTT
TRBD1 | TRBJ2-1 | NA | TRBV19 | CASRGTAQFF | TGTGCCAGTAGGGGGACAGCTCAGTTCTTC
TRBD1 | TRBJ1-2 | NA | TRBV11-2 | CASSRGQGVLYGYTF | TGTGCCAGCAGCCGGGGACAGGGGGTGCTCTATGGCTACACCTTC
TRBD2 | TRBJ2-1 | once | TRBV29-1 | CSVGEGAGEGANEQFF | TGCAGCGTTGGGGAAGGGGCGGGAGAGGGAGCGAATGAGCAGTTCTTC
NA | TRBJ2-5 | NA | TRBV7-6 | CASSIDSYQETQYF | TGTGCCAGCAGCATAGACAGTTACCAAGAGACCCAGTACTTC
NA | TRBJ2-7 | NA | TRBV7-2 | CASSLCRASRLGEQYF | TGTGCCAGCAGCTTATGTAGGGCTAGCAGGCTCGGGGAGCAGTACTTC
NA | TRBJ2-7 | NA | TRBV5-4 | CASSLVGTSSYEQYF | TGTGCCAGCAGCTTGGTCGGGACATCCTCCTACGAGCAGTACTTC
TRBD2 | TRBJ2-1 | NA | TRBV28 | CASSQNLAGSASSYNEQFF | TGTGCCAGCAGCCAGAACCTAGCGGGAAGCGCCAGCTCCTACAATGAGCAGTTCTTC
TRBD1 | TRBJ1-1 | NA | TRBV4-3 | CASSHGQGMNTEAFF | TGCGCCAGCAGCCACGGACAGGGGATGAACACTGAAGCTTTCTTT
TRBD1 | TRBJ2-7 | once | TRBV5-4 | CASSPDRAVEQYF | TGTGCCAGCAGCCCGGACAGGGCGGTCGAGCAGTACTTC
NA | TRBJ1-2 | NA | TRBV21-1 | CASSKRGTGCNYGYTF | TGTGCCAGCAGCAAAAGGGGGACAGGGTGCAACTATGGCTACACCTTC
NA | TRBJ1-1 | NA | TRBV18 | CASSPIPTVQPGGTEAFF | TGTGCCAGCTCACCAATCCCGACAGTCCAGCCTGGCGGCACTGAAGCTTTCTTT
TRBD1 | TRBJ2-7 | NA | TRBV10-1 | CASSPRDRGLHEQYF | TGCGCCAGCTCACCCCGCGACAGGGGGCTCCACGAGCAGTACTTC
TRBD2 | TRBJ2-7 | NA | TRBV10-1 | CASSEASGAPYEQYF | TGCGCCAGCAGTGAGGCTAGCGGGGCCCCCTACGAGCAGTACTTC
NA | TRBJ1-1 | NA | TRBV6-6 | CASSYSKANTEAFF | TGTGCCAGCAGTTACTCGAAAGCGAACACTGAAGCTTTCTTT
NA | TRBJ1-1 | NA | TRBV19 | CASKDRALSTEAFF | TGTGCCAGTAAAGATCGCGCTTTGAGCACTGAAGCTTTCTTT
NA | TRBJ1-1 | NA | TRBV2 | CASSTIWEVGSGTEAFF | TGTGCCAGCAGTACAATTTGGGAGGTGGGCTCTGGAACTGAAGCTTTCTTT
NA | TRBJ2-2 | NA | TRBV28 | CASSPPVWGTSNTGELFF | TGTGCCAGCAGTCCCCCCGTCTGGGGCACTTCCAACACCGGGGAGCTGTTTTTT
NA | TRBJ1-5 | NA | TRBV27 | CASSVLPPTANQPQHF | TGTGCCAGCAGCGTACTCCCCCCCACCGCCAATCAGCCCCAGCATTTT
TRBD2 | TRBJ2-1 | NA | TRBV5-4 | CASSFRLAGTYNEQFF | TGTGCCAGCAGCTTCCGACTAGCGGGAACCTACAATGAGCAGTTCTTC
TRBD2 | TRBJ2-7 | NA | TRBV6-4 | CASSPTSGRAGRYEQYF | TGTGCCAGCAGTCCCACTAGCGGGAGGGCCGGACGCTACGAGCAGTACTTC
TRBD2 | TRBJ2-1 | NA | TRBV27 | CASSPSSGSGRTNEQFF | TGTGCCAGCAGTCCAAGCTCGGGCAGCGGGAGGACCAATGAGCAGTTCTTC
TRBD2 | TRBJ2-1 | NA | TRBV27 | CASSLGLHNEQFF | TGTGCCAGCAGTTTGGGACTACACAATGAGCAGTTCTTC
TRBD2 | TRBJ2-1 | NA | TRBV2 | CASTQTSGPPHNEQFF | TGTGCCAGCACCCAGACTAGCGGACCCCCCCACAATGAGCAGTTCTTC
TRBD1 | TRBJ1-2 | once | TRBV6-6 | CAIQDRAYTF | TGTGCCATTCAAGACAGGGCTTACACCTTC
TRBD1 | TRBJ1-5 | NA | TRBV4-1 | CASSPPPDRGKASGRHQPQHF | TGCGCCAGCAGCCCACCACCCGACAGGGGGAAGGCTTCAGGACGGCATCAGCCCCAGCATTTT
NA | TRBJ2-5 | NA | TRBV7-2 | CASSSPGRWETQYF | TGTGCCAGCAGCTCCCCAGGTCGATGGGAGACCCAGTACTTC
NA | TRBJ1-5 | NA | TRBV28 | CASSPLPGGQRNQPQHF | TGTGCCAGCAGCCCCCTTCCCGGCGGACAGCGCAATCAGCCCCAGCATTTT
TRBD2 | TRBJ2-7 | NA | TRBV4-2 | CASSQNAGVGYEQYF | TGTGCCAGCAGCCAAAATGCGGGAGTCGGATACGAGCAGTACTTC
TRBD1 | TRBJ2-7 | NA | TRBV5-6 | CASSPRRGGQGGGEQYF | TGTGCCAGCAGCCCCCGGAGGGGGGGACAGGGGGGCGGCGAGCAGTACTTC
TRBD2 | TRBJ2-7 | once | TRBV29-1 | CSAFLAGGSHEQYF | TGCAGCGCCTTCCTAGCGGGAGGCTCCCACGAGCAGTACTTC
NA | TRBJ2-1 | NA | TRBV30 | CAWSTQGRWSYNEQFF | TGTGCCTGGAGTACGCAGGGTCGGTGGTCCTACAATGAGCAGTTCTTC
TRBD1 | TRBJ2-2 | NA | TRBV10-2 | CASNRDRGPGELFF | TGCGCCAGCAACCGGGACAGGGGGCCCGGGGAGCTGTTTTTT
TRBD1 | TRBJ2-2 | NA | TRBV7-3 | CASSLTGQTGELFF | TGTGCCAGCAGCTTAACGGGACAGACCGGGGAGCTGTTTTTT
NA | TRBJ1-5 | NA | TRBV10-3 | CATGEGWGNQPQHF | TGTGCCACTGGAGAGGGATGGGGCAATCAGCCCCAGCATTTT
TRBD1 | TRBJ2-7 | NA | TRBV28 | CASSTRDRGLYEQYF | TGTGCCAGCAGTACCCGGGACAGGGGGCTGTACGAGCAGTACTTC
TRBD1 | TRBJ1-5 | NA | TRBV12-5 | CASGLETGGEQPQHF | TGTGCTAGTGGTTTGGAAACAGGGGGTGAACAGCCCCAGCATTTT